One TCR beta chain is described in this entry. Its specificity is unknown. This entry comes from a study of radiotherapy plus CTLA-4 blockade in lung cancer. Study details: For 15% to 20% of patients, objective responses occurred, and just over 30% had disease control.

CDR1 is SGHDT, CDR2 YYEEEE, per germline. V lost 2 bases and J 6 bases, leaving 12 bases between the germline ends. CDR3 length: 14 amino acids. Ipilimumab CTLA-4 blockade and focal radiation were given to patients with chemo-refractory metastatic non-small-cell lung cancer. Study results and limitations: Reports state that early shifts in blood T cell clones, with interferon-beta, best predicted response. Clones of tumor-derived TCRs expanded in blood after radiotherapy plus ipilimumab.

Repertoires were generated with immunoSEQ multiplex PCR, while TCRdb's copy carries only in-frame clones and drops some. The sample holds 45,000 to 55,000 clones, about 88% seen once. Sequences were derived from peripheral blood, sampled from a patient treated with radiotherapy plus ipilimumab. The sequence was collected from a human donor with non-small cell lung cancer that progressed on radiotherapy plus ipilimumab. Some clones in this sample may be carry-over from other donors' samples. This sequence joins TRBV5-6 and TRBJ1-5; D unresolved. For the CDR3, the DNA is TGTGCCAGCAGCTTCAGGTTGGGAGGTCAGCCCCAGCATTTT. Its translation: CASSFRLGGQPQHF.